This T cell receptor beta chain was documented in a study of radiation and T cells in renal cell carcinoma. This clone occurred once. Sequenced by immunoSEQ multiplex PCR; TCRdb stores in-frame clones only, minus some. The data show roughly 92,000 clones, 84% seen once. Time point specified: blood 4 weeks post-SBRT, at nephrectomy. Treatment here: 15 Gy SBRT to primary tumor, nephrectomy 4 weeks later. Nephrectomy followed 15 Gy stereotactic body radiation by 4 weeks. CDR1 is MDHEN, CDR2 SYDVKM, per germline. V lost 2 bases, J lost 0 bases, and 13 bases stayed unmatched. The CDR3 has 19 amino acids. This chain links TRBV28 with TRBJ2-3, with 8 bases matching TRBD2. This receptor was identified in a man aged 60 to 75 with renal cell carcinoma. This material consisted of blood, taken from a patient whose treatment included radiotherapy and nephrectomy. The CDR3 nucleotides are TGTGCCAGCAGTTTAGGCAGCGGGAGATCCTACCCTAGCACAGATACGCAGTATTTT. Its protein product is CASSLGSGRSYPSTDTQYF. Full variable domain (remainder filled in from reference TRBV28 and TRBJ2-3): DVKVTQSSRYLVKRTGEKVFLECVQDMDHENMFWYRQDPGLGLRLIYFSYDVKMKEKGDIPEGYSVSREKKERFSLILESASTNQTSMYLCASSLGSGRSYPSTDTQYFGPGTRLTVL.